The clone carrying this TCR beta chain came up many times. What it binds is unknown. The data stem from a study of T cells in Graves' hyperthyroidism and ophthalmopathy. Study-wide findings and caveats: A median about 6 months before onset, the model predicted ophthalmopathy.

The CDR3 consists of 17 residues. After removal of 4 bases from V and 2 bases from J, the junction contained 14 bases not matched to a gene. Per the germline V gene, CDR1 is SGHDN and CDR2 is FVKESK. Diagnosis rested on symptoms, serum thyroxine and TRAb, thyroid ultrasound, and orbital computed tomography. It was at first hyperthyroidism diagnosis, before any ophthalmopathy symptoms, that the blood sample was taken. RNA transcripts gave rise to amplified TCR beta CDR3 regions. TCR CDR3 regions were first amplified by RT-PCR with HTBI primers. TCRdb re-called the multiplex PCR reads through MiXCR, storing one row per CDR3 protein. In the table there are under 300,000 distinct CDR3 sequences, 25% of which are singletons.

V and J are TRBV14 and TRBJ2-7, with 7 bases identical to TRBD2. The sequence was obtained from a man aged 35 to 55 with Graves' hyperthyroidism that later progressed to Graves' ophthalmopathy. The sequenced material came from blood. The CDR3 DNA sequence: TGTGCCAGCAGCCCCTTACAACGGGCTAGCGGAGCCTACGAGCAGTACTTC. This gives the protein CASSPLQRASGAYEQYF.